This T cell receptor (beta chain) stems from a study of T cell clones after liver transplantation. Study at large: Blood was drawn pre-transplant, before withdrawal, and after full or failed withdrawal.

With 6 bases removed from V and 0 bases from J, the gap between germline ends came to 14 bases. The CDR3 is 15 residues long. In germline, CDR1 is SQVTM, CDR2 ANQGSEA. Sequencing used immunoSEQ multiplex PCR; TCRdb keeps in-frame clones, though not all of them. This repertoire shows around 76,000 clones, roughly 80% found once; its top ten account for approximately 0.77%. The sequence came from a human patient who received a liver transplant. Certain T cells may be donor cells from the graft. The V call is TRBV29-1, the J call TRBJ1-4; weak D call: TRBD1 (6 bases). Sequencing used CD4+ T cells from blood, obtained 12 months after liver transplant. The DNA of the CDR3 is TGCAGCGTCCTGGACAGCTTAGCAACTAATGAAAAACTGTTTTTT. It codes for CSVLDSLATNEKLFF.